This T cell receptor beta chain originates from a study of neurological immune-mediated disorders. This clonotype was detected ten times or more. Its specificity is unknown. 5'RACE employing 10-nucleotide random UMIs yielded the cDNA. TCRdb recomputed calls from the 5' RACE reads with MiXCR, one row per CDR3 protein. This sample has tens of thousands of distinct CDR3 sequences; around a tenth occur once, and the top ten carry 5.3%. General observations from the study: None of the CDR3 amino acid sequences of expanded clones were shared across subjects, and this suggested private repertoires in all groups.

The clonotype was recovered from a man aged 70 or older with HTLV-1-associated myelopathy (HAM/TSP). The sample was PBMCs.

CDR3: CASRTDRGLNEQFF. CDR3 bases: TGTGCCAGCAGAACCGACAGGGGGTTGAATGAGCAGTTCTTC. V is TRBV28 and J is TRBJ2-1; 9 bases fit TRBD1. The CDR3 contains 14 residues. The J segment lost 7 bases and the V segment lost 6 bases, leaving 7 bases of the junction unmatched. Germline-derived CDR1 and CDR2 are MDHEN and SYDVKM.